This T cell receptor beta chain appears in the sequencing data of a study of Ad26.COV2.S vaccination and SARS-CoV-2 variants. General observations from the study: Ad26.COV2.S recipients had broader spike-specific TCRs (P = 0.0014).

Only in-frame clones appear in the TCRdb table, and some are missing; sequencing was by immunoSEQ multiplex PCR. The sample shows about half a million clones, roughly 87% of them seen only once. A remark on this clone: The antigen remains unidentified.

Germline V gives CDR1 LGHNA, CDR2 YNFKEQ. The junction had 10 bases not matched to a gene; V was cut back by 1 base and J by 6 bases. The CDR3 spans 16 residues. As to treatment: roughly 18 received Ad26.COV2.S at low or high dose, single or two shots; about 5 received placebo; per-sample allocation not given. Following the first vaccine or placebo injection, samples were taken on day 63. V usage is TRBV4-2 and J usage is TRBJ2-7, with 9 bases fitting TRBD2. This clonotype was sampled from a person between 18 and 59 years old who received the Ad26.COV2.S COVID-19 vaccine or a placebo. Sample: peripheral blood, taken in a trial of Ad26.COV2.S vaccine versus placebo. The chain's CDR3 is CASSQARSSGIGEQYF. The CDR3 DNA reads as TGTGCCAGCAGCCAAGCTCGGTCTAGCGGGATAGGCGAGCAGTACTTC.